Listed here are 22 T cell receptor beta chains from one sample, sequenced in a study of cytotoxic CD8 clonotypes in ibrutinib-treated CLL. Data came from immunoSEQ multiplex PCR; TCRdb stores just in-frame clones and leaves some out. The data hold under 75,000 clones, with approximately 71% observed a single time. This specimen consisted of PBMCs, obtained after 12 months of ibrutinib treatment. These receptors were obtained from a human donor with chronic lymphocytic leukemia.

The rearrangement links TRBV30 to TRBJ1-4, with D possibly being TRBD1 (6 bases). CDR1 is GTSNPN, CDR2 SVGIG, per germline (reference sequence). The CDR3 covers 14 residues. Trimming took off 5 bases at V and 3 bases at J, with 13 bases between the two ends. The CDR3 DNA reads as TGTGCCTGGTATCCGGGACAACCTAATGAAAAACTGTTTTTT. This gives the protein CAWYPGQPNEKLFF.

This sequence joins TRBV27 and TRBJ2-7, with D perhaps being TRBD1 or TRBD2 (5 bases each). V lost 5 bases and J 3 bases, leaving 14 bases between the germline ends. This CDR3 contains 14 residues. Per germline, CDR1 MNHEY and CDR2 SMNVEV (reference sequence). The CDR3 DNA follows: TGTGCCAGCAGTCCCCTGAGGGGCGGCTACGAGCAGTACTTC. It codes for CASSPLRGGYEQYF.

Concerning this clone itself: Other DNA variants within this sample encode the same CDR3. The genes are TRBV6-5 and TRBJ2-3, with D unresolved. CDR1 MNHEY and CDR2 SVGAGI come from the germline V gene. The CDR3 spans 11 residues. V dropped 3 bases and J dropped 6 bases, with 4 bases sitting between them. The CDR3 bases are TGTGCCAGCAGTTATGGGGATACGCAGTATTTT. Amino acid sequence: CASSYGDTQYF.

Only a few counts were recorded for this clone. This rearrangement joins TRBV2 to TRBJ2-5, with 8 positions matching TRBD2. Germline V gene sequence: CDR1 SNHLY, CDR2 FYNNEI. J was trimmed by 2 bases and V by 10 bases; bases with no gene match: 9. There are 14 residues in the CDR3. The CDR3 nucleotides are TGTGCCACTCTTCGCGGGACTAGTCAAGAGACCCAGTACTTC. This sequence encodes CATLRGTSQETQYF.

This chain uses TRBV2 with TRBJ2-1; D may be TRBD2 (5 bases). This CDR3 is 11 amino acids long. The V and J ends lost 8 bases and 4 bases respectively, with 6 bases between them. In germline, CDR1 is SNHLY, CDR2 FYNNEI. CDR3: CASGLYNEQFF. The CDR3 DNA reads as TGTGCCAGCGGACTTTACAATGAGCAGTTCTTC.

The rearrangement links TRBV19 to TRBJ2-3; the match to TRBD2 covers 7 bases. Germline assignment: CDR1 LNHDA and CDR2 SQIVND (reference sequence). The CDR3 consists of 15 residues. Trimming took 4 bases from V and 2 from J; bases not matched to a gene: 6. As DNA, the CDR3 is TGTGCCAGTAGTACCTATAGCGGGCTCACAGATACGCAGTATTTT. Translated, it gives CASSTYSGLTDTQYF.

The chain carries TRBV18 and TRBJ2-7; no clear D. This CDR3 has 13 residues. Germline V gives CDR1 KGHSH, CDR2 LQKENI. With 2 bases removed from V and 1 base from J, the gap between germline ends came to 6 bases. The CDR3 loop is CASSPLPSYEQYF. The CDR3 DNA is TGTGCCAGCTCACCATTGCCTTCCTACGAGCAGTACTTC.

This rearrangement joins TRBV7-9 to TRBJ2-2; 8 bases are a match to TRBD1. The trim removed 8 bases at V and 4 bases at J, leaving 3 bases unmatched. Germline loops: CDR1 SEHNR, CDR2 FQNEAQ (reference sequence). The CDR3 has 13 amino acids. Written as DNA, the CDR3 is TGTGCCAGCGGCAGGGGGCTCACCGGGGAGCTGTTTTTT. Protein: CASGRGLTGELFF.

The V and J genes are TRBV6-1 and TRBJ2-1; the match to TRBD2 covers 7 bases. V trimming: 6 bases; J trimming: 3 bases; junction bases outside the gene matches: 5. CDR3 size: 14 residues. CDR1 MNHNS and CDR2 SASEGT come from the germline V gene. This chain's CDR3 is CASSEWDYYNEQFF. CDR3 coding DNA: TGTGCCAGCAGCGAATGGGACTACTACAATGAGCAGTTCTTC.

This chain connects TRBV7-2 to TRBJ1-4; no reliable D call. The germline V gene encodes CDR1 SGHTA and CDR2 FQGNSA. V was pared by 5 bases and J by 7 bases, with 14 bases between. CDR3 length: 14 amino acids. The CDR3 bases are TGTGCCAGCAGCGGAGGGAGGGCGGGTGAAAAACTGTTTTTT. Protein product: CASSGGRAGEKLFF.

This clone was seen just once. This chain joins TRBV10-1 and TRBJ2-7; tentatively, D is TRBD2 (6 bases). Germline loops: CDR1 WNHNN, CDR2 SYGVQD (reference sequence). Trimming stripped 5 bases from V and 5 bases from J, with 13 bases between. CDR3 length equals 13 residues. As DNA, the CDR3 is TGCGCCAGCAGTTTTCGGGAGTACGACGAGCAGTACTTC. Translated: CASSFREYDEQYF.

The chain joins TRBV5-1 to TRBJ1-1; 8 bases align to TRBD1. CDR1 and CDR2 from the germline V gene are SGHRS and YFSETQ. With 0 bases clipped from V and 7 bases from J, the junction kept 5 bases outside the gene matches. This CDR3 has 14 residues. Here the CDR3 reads CASSLGAGGFEAFF. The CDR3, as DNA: TGCGCCAGCAGCTTGGGCGCAGGGGGCTTTGAAGCTTTCTTT.

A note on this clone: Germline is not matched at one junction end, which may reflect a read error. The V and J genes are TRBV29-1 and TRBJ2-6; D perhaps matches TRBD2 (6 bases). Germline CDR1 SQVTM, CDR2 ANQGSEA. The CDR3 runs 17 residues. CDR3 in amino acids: CSVYLSLAYKAGQRPDF. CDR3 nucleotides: TGCAGCGTTTATTTGTCACTAGCATACAAAGCGGGCCAACGTCCTGACTTC.

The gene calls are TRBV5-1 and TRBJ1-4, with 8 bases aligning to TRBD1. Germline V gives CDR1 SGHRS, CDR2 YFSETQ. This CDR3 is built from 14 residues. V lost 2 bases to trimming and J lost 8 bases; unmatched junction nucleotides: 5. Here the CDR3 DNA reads TGCGCCAGCAGCTTCGACAGGGGAGGGGAAAAACTGTTTTTT. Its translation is CASSFDRGGEKLFF. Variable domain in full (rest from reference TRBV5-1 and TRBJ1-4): KAGVTQTPRYLIKTRGQQVTLSCSPISGHRSVSWYQQTPGQGLQFLFEYFSETQRNKGNFPGRFSGRQFSNSRSEMNVSTLELGDSALYLCASSFDRGGEKLFFGSGTQLSVL.

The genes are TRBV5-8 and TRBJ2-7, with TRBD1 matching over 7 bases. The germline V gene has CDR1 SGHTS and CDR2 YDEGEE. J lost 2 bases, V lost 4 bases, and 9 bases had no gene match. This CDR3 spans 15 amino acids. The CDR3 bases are TGTGCCAGCAGCCCCAGGGGGAGCGGCCCCTACGAGCAGTACTTC. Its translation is CASSPRGSGPYEQYF.

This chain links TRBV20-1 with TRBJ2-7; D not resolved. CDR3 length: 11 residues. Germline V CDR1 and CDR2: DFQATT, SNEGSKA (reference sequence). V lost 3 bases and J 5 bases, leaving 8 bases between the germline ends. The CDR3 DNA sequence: TGCAGTGCTAGTCCCTGGGACGAGCAGTACTTC. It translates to CSASPWDEQYF.

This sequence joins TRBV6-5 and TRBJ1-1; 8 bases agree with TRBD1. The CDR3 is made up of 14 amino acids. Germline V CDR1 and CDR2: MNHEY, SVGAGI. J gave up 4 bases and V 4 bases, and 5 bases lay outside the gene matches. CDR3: CASSSTGVVTEAFF. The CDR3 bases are TGTGCCAGCAGTTCGACAGGGGTTGTCACTGAAGCTTTCTTT.

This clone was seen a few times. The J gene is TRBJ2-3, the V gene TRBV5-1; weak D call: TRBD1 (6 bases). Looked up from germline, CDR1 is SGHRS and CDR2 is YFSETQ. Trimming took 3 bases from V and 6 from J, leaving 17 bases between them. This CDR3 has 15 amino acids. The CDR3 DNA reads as TGCGCCAGCAGCTCCAGGGGCATCGAATTGGATACGCAGTATTTT. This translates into CASSSRGIELDTQYF.

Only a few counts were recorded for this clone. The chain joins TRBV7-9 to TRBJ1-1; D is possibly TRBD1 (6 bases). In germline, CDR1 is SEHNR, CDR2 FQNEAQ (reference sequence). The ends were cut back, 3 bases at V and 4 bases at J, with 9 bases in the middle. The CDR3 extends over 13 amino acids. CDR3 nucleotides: TGTGCCAGCAGCTTTAAACAGGGCACTGAAGCTTTCTTT. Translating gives CASSFKQGTEAFF.

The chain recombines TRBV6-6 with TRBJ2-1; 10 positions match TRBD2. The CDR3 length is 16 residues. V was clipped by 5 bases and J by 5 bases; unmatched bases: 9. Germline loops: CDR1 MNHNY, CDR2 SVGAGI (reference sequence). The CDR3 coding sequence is TGTGCCAGCAGTCCAAGAGCGGGAGGGCCCCACAATGAGCAGTTCTTC. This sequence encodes CASSPRAGGPHNEQFF.

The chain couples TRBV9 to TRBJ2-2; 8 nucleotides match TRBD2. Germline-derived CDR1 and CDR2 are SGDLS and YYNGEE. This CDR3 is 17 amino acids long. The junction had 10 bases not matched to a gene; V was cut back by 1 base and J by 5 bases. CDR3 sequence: CASSVTPGLETTGELFF. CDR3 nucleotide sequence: TGTGCCAGCAGCGTAACTCCGGGACTAGAGACGACCGGGGAGCTGTTTTTT.

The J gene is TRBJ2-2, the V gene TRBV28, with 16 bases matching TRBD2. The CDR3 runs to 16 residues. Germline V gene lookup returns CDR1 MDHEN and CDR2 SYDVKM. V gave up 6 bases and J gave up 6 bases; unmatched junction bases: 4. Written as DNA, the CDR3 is TGTGCCAGCAGACCGGGACTAGCGGGAGGGGCCGGGGAGCTGTTTTTT. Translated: CASRPGLAGGAGELFF.